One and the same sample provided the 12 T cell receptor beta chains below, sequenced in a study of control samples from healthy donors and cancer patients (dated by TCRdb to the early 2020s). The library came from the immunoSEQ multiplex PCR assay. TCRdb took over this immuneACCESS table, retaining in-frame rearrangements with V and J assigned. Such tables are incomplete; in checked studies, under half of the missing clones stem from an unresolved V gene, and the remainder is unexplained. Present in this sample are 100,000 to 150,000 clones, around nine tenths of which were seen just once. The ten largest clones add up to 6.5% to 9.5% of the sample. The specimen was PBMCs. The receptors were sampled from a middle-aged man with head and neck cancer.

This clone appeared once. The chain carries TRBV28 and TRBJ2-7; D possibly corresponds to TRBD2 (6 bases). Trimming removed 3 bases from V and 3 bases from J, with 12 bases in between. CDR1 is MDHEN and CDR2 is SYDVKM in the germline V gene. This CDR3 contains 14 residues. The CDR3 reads CASSFSAGNYEQYF. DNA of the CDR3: TGTGCCAGCAGTTTTAGTGCGGGAAACTACGAGCAGTACTTC. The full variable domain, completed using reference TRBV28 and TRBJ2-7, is DVKVTQSSRYLVKRTGEKVFLECVQDMDHENMFWYRQDPGLGLRLIYFSYDVKMKEKGDIPEGYSVSREKKERFSLILESASTNQTSMYLCASSFSAGNYEQYFGPGTRLTVT.

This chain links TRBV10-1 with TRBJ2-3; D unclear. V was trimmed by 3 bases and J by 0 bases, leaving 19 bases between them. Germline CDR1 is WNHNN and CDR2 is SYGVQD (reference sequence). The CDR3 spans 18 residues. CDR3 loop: CASSEERGNSFSTDTQYF. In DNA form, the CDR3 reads TGCGCCAGCAGTGAAGAGCGTGGGAACAGCTTTAGCACAGATACGCAGTATTTT.

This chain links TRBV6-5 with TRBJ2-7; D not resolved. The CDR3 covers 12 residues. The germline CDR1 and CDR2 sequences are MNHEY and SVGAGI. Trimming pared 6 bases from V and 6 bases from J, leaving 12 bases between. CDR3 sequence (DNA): TGTGCCAGCAGGAAAACGGTAGGCGAGCAGTACTTC. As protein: CASRKTVGEQYF.

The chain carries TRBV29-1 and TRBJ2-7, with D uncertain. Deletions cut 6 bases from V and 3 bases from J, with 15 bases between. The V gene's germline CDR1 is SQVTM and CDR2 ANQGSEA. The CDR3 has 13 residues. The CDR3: CSVDRVLCYEQYF. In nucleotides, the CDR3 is TGCAGCGTAGACCGGGTACTGTGCTACGAGCAGTACTTC.

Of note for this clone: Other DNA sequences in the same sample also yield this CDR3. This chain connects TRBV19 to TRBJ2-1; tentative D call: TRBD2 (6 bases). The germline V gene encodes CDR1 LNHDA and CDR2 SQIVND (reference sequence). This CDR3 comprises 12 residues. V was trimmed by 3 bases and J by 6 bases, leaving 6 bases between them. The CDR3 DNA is TGTGCCAGTAGTATCGGGGGCAATGAGCAGTTCTTC. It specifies CASSIGGNEQFF.

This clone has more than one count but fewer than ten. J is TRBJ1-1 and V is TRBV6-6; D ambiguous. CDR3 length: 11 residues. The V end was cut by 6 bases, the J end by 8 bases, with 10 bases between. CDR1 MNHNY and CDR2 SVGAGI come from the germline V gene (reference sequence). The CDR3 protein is CASRKETEAFF. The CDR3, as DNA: TGTGCCAGCAGGAAAGAGACAGAAGCTTTCTTT.

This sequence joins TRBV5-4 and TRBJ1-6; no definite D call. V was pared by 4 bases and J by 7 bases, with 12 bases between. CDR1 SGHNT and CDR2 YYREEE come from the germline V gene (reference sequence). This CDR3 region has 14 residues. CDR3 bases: TGTGCCAGCAGCGGCGGCAGCTTCAATTCACCCCTCCACTTT. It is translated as CASSGGSFNSPLHF.

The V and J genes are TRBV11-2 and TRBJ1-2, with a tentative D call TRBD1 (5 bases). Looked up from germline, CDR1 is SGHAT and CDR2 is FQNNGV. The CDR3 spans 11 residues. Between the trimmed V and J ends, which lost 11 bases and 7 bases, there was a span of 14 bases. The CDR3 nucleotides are TGTGCCGCCTACACCGGGGGTGGCTACACCTTC. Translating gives CAAYTGGGYTF.

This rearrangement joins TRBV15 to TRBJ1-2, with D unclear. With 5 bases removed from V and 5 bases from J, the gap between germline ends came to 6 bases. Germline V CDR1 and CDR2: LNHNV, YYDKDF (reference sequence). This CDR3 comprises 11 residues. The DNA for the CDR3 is TGTGCCACCAGCTTCGGGTATGGCTACACCTTC. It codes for CATSFGYGYTF.

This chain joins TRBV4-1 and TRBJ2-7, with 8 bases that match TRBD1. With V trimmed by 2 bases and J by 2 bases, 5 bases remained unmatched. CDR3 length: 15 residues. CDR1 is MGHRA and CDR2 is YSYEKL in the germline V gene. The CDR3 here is CASSQLTGATYEQYF. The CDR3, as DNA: TGCGCCAGCAGCCAACTGACAGGGGCAACCTACGAGCAGTACTTC.

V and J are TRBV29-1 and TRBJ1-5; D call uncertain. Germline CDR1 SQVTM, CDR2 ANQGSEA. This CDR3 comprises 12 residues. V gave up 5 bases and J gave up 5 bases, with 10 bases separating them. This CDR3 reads CSVRNGDQPQHF. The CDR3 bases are TGCAGCGTTAGAAATGGGGATCAGCCCCAGCATTTT.

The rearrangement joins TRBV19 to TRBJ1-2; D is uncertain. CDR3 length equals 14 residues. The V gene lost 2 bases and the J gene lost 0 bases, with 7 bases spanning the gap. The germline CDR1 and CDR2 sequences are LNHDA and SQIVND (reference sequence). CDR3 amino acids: CASSIQATNYGYTF. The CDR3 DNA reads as TGTGCCAGTAGTATACAAGCTACTAACTATGGCTACACCTTC.